The 9 T cell receptor beta chains given below trace back to one sample, sequenced in a study of identical twins. TCRdb reprocessed the 5' RACE reads via MiXCR and lists one record per CDR3 protein. The repertoire holds roughly 690,000 distinct CDR3 sequences, over 5% seen once, with about 1.8% in the top ten. Sequencing was carried out using naive T cells sorted from blood. The receptors stem from a man aged 18 to 30 in good health.

This clonotype was seen many times. This chain links TRBV18 with TRBJ2-3; no clear D. CDR1 and CDR2 from the germline V gene are KGHSH and LQKENI. V was pared by 1 base and J by 2 bases, with 10 bases between. The CDR3 runs 15 residues. The CDR3 region is CASSPQAKVTDTQYF. In DNA, the CDR3 is TGTGCCAGCTCACCACAGGCTAAAGTCACAGATACGCAGTATTTT.

This clonotype was seen only a few times. The chain joins TRBV19 to TRBJ2-2; TRBD2 might be the D (6 bases). V lost 3 bases and J lost 5, with 10 bases in between. The CDR3 is 14 amino acids. Germline assignment: CDR1 LNHDA and CDR2 SQIVND (reference sequence). CDR3 residues: CASSIEGRTGELFF. Written as DNA, the CDR3 is TGTGCCAGTAGTATCGAGGGGAGGACCGGGGAGCTGTTTTTT. Full variable domain (missing parts from reference TRBV19 and TRBJ2-2): DGGITQSPKYLFRKEGQNVTLSCEQNLNHDAMYWYRQDPGQGLRLIYYSQIVNDFQKGDIAEGYSVSREKKESFPLTVTSAQKNPTAFYLCASSIEGRTGELFFGEGSRLTVL.

In this sample, this clonotype turned up many times. The gene calls are TRBV12-3 or TRBV12-4 and TRBJ2-5; 9 positions match TRBD2. After removal of 6 bases from V and 2 bases from J, the junction contained 7 bases not matched to a gene. The CDR3 totals 15 residues. The CDR3: CASRAIAGAQETQYF. CDR3 sequence (DNA): TGTGCCAGCAGAGCCATAGCGGGGGCACAAGAGACCCAGTACTTC.

This clonotype has at least ten counts. This chain links TRBV12-3 or TRBV12-4 with TRBJ1-1; D not certain. This CDR3 is built from 15 residues. The V gene lost 0 bases and the J gene lost 4 bases, with 12 bases spanning the gap. The CDR3 protein is CASSLAGGVGTEAFF. The CDR3 bases are TGTGCCAGCAGTTTAGCGGGAGGCGTAGGCACTGAAGCTTTCTTT.

This clonotype was observed many times. This rearrangement joins TRBV20-1 to TRBJ2-7; no clear D gene. The length of the CDR3 is 12 residues. The germline V and J ends were trimmed by 2 bases and 3 bases, with 8 bases remaining between them. Germline V gene sequence: CDR1 DFQATT, CDR2 SNEGSKA (reference sequence). The CDR3 coding sequence is TGCAGTGCTAGACCGGCAAGCTACGAGCAGTACTTC. As protein: CSARPASYEQYF.

The table lists this clonotype with many counts. The J gene is TRBJ1-5, the V gene TRBV4-1, with D hard to call. The CDR3 contains 15 residues. The germline CDR1 and CDR2 sequences are MGHRA and YSYEKL. The V and J ends lost 1 base and 6 bases respectively, with 13 bases between them. CDR3 bases: TGCGCCAGCAGCCAAGGCGGTTTCCGCGGTCAGCCCCAGCATTTT. It translates to CASSQGGFRGQPQHF.

At least ten counts were recorded for this clonotype. The CDR3 nucleotides are TGCAGTGCTAGAGGGGCGGGGAAGGGTACAGATACGCAGTATTTT. Its protein product is CSARGAGKGTDTQYF. The V gene is TRBV20-1, the J gene TRBJ2-3, with D possibly matching TRBD2 (6 bases). Trimming took off 1 base at V and 3 bases at J, with 14 bases between the two ends. This CDR3 is 15 amino acids long. CDR1 DFQATT and CDR2 SNEGSKA come from the germline V gene (reference sequence).

This clonotype was detected ten times or more. The chain joins TRBV10-3 to TRBJ2-2; D gene uncertain. The CDR3 contains 14 residues. CDR1 and CDR2 (germline): ENHRY, SYGVKD. With 1 base removed from V and 4 bases from J, the gap between germline ends came to 7 bases. This CDR3 is CAISEWERTGELFF. CDR3 sequence (DNA): TGTGCCATCAGTGAGTGGGAACGCACCGGGGAGCTGTTTTTT.

The rearrangement joins TRBV19 to TRBJ2-3; unclear D gene. CDR1 is LNHDA and CDR2 is SQIVND in the germline V gene (reference sequence). The V gene lost 5 bases and the J gene lost 6 bases, with 9 bases spanning the gap. CDR3 length equals 12 residues. The CDR3 region is CASSARSDTQYF. For the CDR3, the DNA is TGTGCCAGTAGTGCCAGGTCGGATACGCAGTATTTT.